This T cell receptor beta chain appears in the sequencing data of a study of T cells after yellow fever vaccination. Study-level results: Most clones from primary vaccination were detected again post-booster (96% CD4, about 88% CD8).

TCRdb reprocessed the 5' RACE reads with MiXCR, giving one entry per CDR3 protein. The sample has 360,000 or so distinct CDR3 sequences; 11% are singletons. Germline V gene lookup returns CDR1 SGHTA and CDR2 FQGNSA. The CDR3 has 16 residues. With V trimmed by 6 bases and J by 1 base, 11 bases remained unmatched. About this clonotype itself: The antigen remains unidentified.

The chain uses TRBV7-2 and TRBJ1-2, with 7 nucleotides matching TRBD1. This TCR was sampled from a man younger than 30 who received the YFV17D yellow fever vaccine. The sequenced sample was PBMCs, obtained on the day of the first yellow fever vaccination. The CDR3 region is CASSYSGTAFNYGYTF. The CDR3 DNA is TGTGCCAGCAGTTACTCGGGGACAGCCTTTAACTATGGCTACACCTTC.